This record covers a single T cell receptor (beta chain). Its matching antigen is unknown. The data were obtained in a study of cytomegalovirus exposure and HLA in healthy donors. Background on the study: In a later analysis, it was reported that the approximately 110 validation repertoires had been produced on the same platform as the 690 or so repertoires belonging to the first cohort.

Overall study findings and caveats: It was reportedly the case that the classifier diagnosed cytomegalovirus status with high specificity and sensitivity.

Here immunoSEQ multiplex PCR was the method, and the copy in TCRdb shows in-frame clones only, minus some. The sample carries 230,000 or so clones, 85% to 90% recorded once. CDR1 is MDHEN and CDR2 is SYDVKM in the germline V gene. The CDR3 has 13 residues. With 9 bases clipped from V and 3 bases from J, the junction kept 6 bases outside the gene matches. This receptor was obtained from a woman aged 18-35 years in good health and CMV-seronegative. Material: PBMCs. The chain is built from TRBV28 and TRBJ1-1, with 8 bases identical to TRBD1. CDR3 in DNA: TGTGCCAGTCACCGGGACAGGTACACTGAAGCTTTCTTT. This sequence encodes CASHRDRYTEAFF.